This entry lists 24 T cell receptor beta chains sequenced from one sample in a study of shared clonotypes between healthy human individuals. Repertoires were generated with immunoSEQ multiplex PCR, while TCRdb's copy carries only in-frame clones and drops some. The sample consists of 2 million to 2.5 million clones, about 92% of them appearing once. Sequenced input: naive CD4+ T cells from PBMCs. Subset meaning: CD45RA+ positively selected. The source of these receptors is a man in his late teens or twenties in good health. Some clones in this sample may be carry-over from other donors' samples.

As for this clone: This sample also contains other DNA sequences that code for the same CDR3. The chain couples TRBV5-1 to TRBJ2-2; D possibly corresponds to TRBD1 (5 bases). Germline V gene data show CDR1 as SGHRS and CDR2 as YFSETQ. With 0 bases removed from V and 3 bases from J, the gap between germline ends came to 6 bases. The CDR3 spans 14 residues. CDR3 sequence (DNA): TGCGCCAGCAGCTTGGGACAGTACACCGGGGAGCTGTTTTTT. This encodes CASSLGQYTGELFF. The full variable domain, rest sourced from reference TRBV5-1 and TRBJ2-2, is KAGVTQTPRYLIKTRGQQVTLSCSPISGHRSVSWYQQTPGQGLQFLFEYFSETQRNKGNFPGRFSGRQFSNSRSEMNVSTLELGDSALYLCASSLGQYTGELFFGEGSRLTVL.

This clone appeared a single time. The V and J genes are TRBV18 and TRBJ2-1; D possibly corresponds to TRBD2 (6 bases). The germline V gene encodes CDR1 KGHSH and CDR2 LQKENI. Trimming left V 3 bases short and J 8 bases short, with 14 bases between. This CDR3 has 14 residues. DNA for the CDR3: TGTGCCAGCTCACCGGGGTACGGGGGAGATGAGCAGTTCTTC. As protein: CASSPGYGGDEQFF.

The rearrangement links TRBV7-2 to TRBJ2-1; TRBD2 is a possible D gene (6 bases). The CDR3 runs to 15 residues. The V end was cut by 5 bases, the J end by 6 bases, with 17 bases between. Germline-derived CDR1 and CDR2 are SGHTA and FQGNSA. CDR3 bases: TGTGCCAGCAGCCCAAGGCTAGCGTTTCCCAATGAGCAGTTCTTC. Encoded protein: CASSPRLAFPNEQFF. The variable domain in full, completed from reference TRBV7-2 and TRBJ2-1, reads GAGVSQSPSNKVTEKGKDVELRCDPISGHTALYWYRQSLGQGLEFLIYFQGNSAPDKSGLPSDRFSAERTGGSVSTLTIQRTQQEDSAVYLCASSPRLAFPNEQFFGPGTRLTVL.

The rearrangement uses TRBV5-1 and TRBJ2-7; D may match TRBD1 or TRBD2 (6 bases each). Trimming left V 0 bases short and J 4 bases short, with 14 bases between. The CDR3 runs 15 residues. Germline CDR1 is SGHRS and CDR2 is YFSETQ. CDR3 residues: CASSLGGGRLYEQYF. The CDR3 DNA follows: TGCGCCAGCAGCTTGGGAGGGGGGAGACTTTACGAGCAGTACTTC.

The V call is TRBV19, the J call TRBJ1-2; TRBD1 matches 8 bases. Germline V gene sequence: CDR1 LNHDA, CDR2 SQIVND (reference sequence). The CDR3 has 18 residues. The ends lost 6 bases at V and 3 bases at J; junction bases unmatched: 18. The CDR3 loop is CASRKSGTGLLIHYGYTF. As DNA, the CDR3 is TGTGCCAGTAGGAAATCCGGGACAGGCTTACTTATACACTATGGCTACACCTTC.

J is TRBJ1-1 and V is TRBV7-2, with TRBD1 matching over 11 bases. Germline CDR1 SGHTA, CDR2 FQGNSA. The CDR3 is 15 amino acids. V lost 5 bases to trimming and J lost 2 bases; unmatched junction nucleotides: 4. The CDR3 nucleotides are TGTGCCAGCAGCCCACGGACAGGGGGCAACACTGAAGCTTTCTTT. Its translation is CASSPRTGGNTEAFF. The full variable domain, in which reference TRBV7-2 and TRBJ1-1 provide the parts outside the CDR3, is GAGVSQSPSNKVTEKGKDVELRCDPISGHTALYWYRQSLGQGLEFLIYFQGNSAPDKSGLPSDRFSAERTGGSVSTLTIQRTQQEDSAVYLCASSPRTGGNTEAFFGQGTRLTVV.

The J gene is TRBJ2-3, the V gene TRBV11-3; D gene ambiguous. Trimming pared 0 bases from V and 0 bases from J, leaving 7 bases between. The CDR3 extends over 15 amino acids. CDR1 is SGHNT and CDR2 is YENEEA in the germline V gene. CDR3 bases: TGTGCCAGCAGCTTAGAAGGCACCAGCACAGATACGCAGTATTTT. Translated, it gives CASSLEGTSTDTQYF.

The chain recombines TRBV18 with TRBJ2-5; maybe TRBD1 (5 bases). The germline CDR1 and CDR2 sequences are KGHSH and LQKENI. The V and J ends lost 1 base and 2 bases respectively, with 11 bases between them. This CDR3 region has 15 residues. CDR3 DNA sequence: TGTGCCAGCTCACCACTAGGGGCAGGGCAAGAGACCCAGTACTTC. Translation gives CASSPLGAGQETQYF. Complete variable domain (other parts from reference TRBV18 and TRBJ2-5): NAGVMQNPRHLVRRRGQEARLRCSPMKGHSHVYWYRQLPEEGLKFMVYLQKENIIDESGMPKERFSAEFPKEGPSILRIQQVVRGDSAAYFCASSPLGAGQETQYFGPGTRLLVL.

This clone has more than one count but fewer than ten. The chain recombines TRBV5-4 with TRBJ1-2, with D perhaps TRBD1 (6 bases). With 7 bases removed from V and 4 bases from J, the gap between germline ends came to 14 bases. CDR1 SGHNT and CDR2 YYREEE come from the germline V gene (reference sequence). The CDR3 has 13 residues. The CDR3 DNA follows: TGTGCCAGCCACCGGACAGAGACCTATGGCTACACCTTC. Its protein product is CASHRTETYGYTF.

V usage is TRBV28 and J usage is TRBJ2-3; 12 bases fit TRBD2. The CDR3 is made up of 14 amino acids. Looked up from germline, CDR1 is MDHEN and CDR2 is SYDVKM. Germline trimming cut 8 bases from V and 6 bases from J; bases unmatched to any gene: 6. This CDR3 reads CASQTSGSRDTQYF. The CDR3 bases are TGTGCCAGCCAGACTAGCGGGAGTCGGGATACGCAGTATTTT. Variable domain in full (rest from reference TRBV28 and TRBJ2-3): DVKVTQSSRYLVKRTGEKVFLECVQDMDHENMFWYRQDPGLGLRLIYFSYDVKMKEKGDIPEGYSVSREKKERFSLILESASTNQTSMYLCASQTSGSRDTQYFGPGTRLTVL.

The chain couples TRBV9 to TRBJ2-1; tentatively, D is TRBD2 (5 bases). The CDR3 has 14 residues. V shed 4 bases and J shed 6 bases, with 14 bases lying between them. Germline loops: CDR1 SGDLS, CDR2 YYNGEE. Written as DNA, the CDR3 is TGTGCCAGCAGCCACGAGGGCTCCCGCAATGAGCAGTTCTTC. Protein sequence: CASSHEGSRNEQFF. The variable domain in full, completed from reference TRBV9 and TRBJ2-1, reads DSGVTQTPKHLITATGQRVTLRCSPRSGDLSVYWYQQSLDQGLQFLIQYYNGEERAKGNILERFSAQQFPDLHSELNLSSLELGDSALYFCASSHEGSRNEQFFGPGTRLTVL.

The V gene is TRBV6-1, the J gene TRBJ1-1; D may be TRBD1 (6 bases). CDR1 and CDR2 (germline): MNHNS, SASEGT. This CDR3 region has 14 residues. The V gene lost 10 bases and the J gene lost 3 bases, with 18 bases spanning the gap. Here the CDR3 reads CAITLGGADTEAFF. The CDR3 region has the DNA TGTGCCATTACCCTCGGGGGCGCGGACACTGAAGCTTTCTTT.

The rearrangement joins TRBV27 to TRBJ2-7; 7 bases map to TRBD1. This CDR3 spans 18 amino acids. Germline assignment: CDR1 MNHEY and CDR2 SMNVEV (reference sequence). With 5 bases clipped from V and 7 bases from J, the junction kept 23 bases outside the gene matches. The chain's CDR3 is CASSPPDPTGYWYREQYF. The CDR3 nucleotides read TGTGCCAGCAGTCCTCCCGACCCGACAGGGTACTGGTATAGGGAGCAGTACTTC.

The rearrangement joins TRBV18 to TRBJ2-3, with 15 bases that match TRBD2. This CDR3 region has 18 residues. The germline V gene has CDR1 KGHSH and CDR2 LQKENI. The V gene end was trimmed by 4 bases and the J gene end by 1 base; junction bases not matched to a gene: 6. The CDR3 loop is CASSLPGLAGGRTDTQYF. CDR3 nucleotides: TGTGCCAGCTCACTACCGGGACTAGCGGGAGGACGCACAGATACGCAGTATTTT.

This rearrangement joins TRBV11-2 to TRBJ2-1, with D hard to call. Per germline, CDR1 SGHAT and CDR2 FQNNGV. V was shortened by 3 bases and J by 4 bases, with 7 bases between the two germline ends. The CDR3 spans 13 residues. In DNA form, the CDR3 reads TGTGCCAGCAGCTTGCGCCCATACAATGAGCAGTTCTTC. This sequence encodes CASSLRPYNEQFF.

Details on this clone: Different DNA sequences within this sample yield the same CDR3. The V call is TRBV7-2, the J call TRBJ2-1, with 8 bases identical to TRBD1. The CDR3 is made up of 13 amino acids. The germline CDR1 and CDR2 sequences are SGHTA and FQGNSA. V lost 2 bases and J lost 7; bases outside the gene matches: 1. The CDR3 region is CASSLNRGNEQFF. The CDR3 bases are TGTGCCAGCAGCTTAAACAGGGGGAATGAGCAGTTCTTC.

The J gene is TRBJ1-5, the V gene TRBV21-1; whether TRBD1, the table's D call, matches the DNA was not checked. TRBV21-1 is reported as a pseudogene. The CDR3 spans 15 residues. CDR3 in DNA: TGTGCCAGCAGGTACCCCCTTTGGCATCATCAGCCCCAGCATTTT. As protein: CASRYPLWHHQPQHF.

The J gene is TRBJ2-3, the V gene TRBV28, with TRBD2 matching over 11 bases. The CDR3 is made up of 16 amino acids. Germline V lookup: CDR1 MDHEN, CDR2 SYDVKM. V shed 5 bases and J 4 bases; nucleotides not matched to a gene: 8. CDR3 sequence: CASSAFSGRASDTQYF. The CDR3 nucleotides are TGTGCCAGCAGTGCCTTTAGCGGGAGGGCCTCAGATACGCAGTATTTT.

A single count supports this clone. Other nucleotide sequences in the sample specify the same CDR3. The chain has TRBV14 and TRBJ1-2; D remains unclear. Germline V CDR1 and CDR2: SGHDN, FVKESK. The CDR3 is 13 amino acids. V lost 0 bases, J lost 5 bases, and 7 bases lay in between. The CDR3 sequence is CASSQDLGYGYTF. The CDR3 coding sequence is TGTGCCAGCAGCCAAGATCTGGGGTATGGCTACACCTTC.

V usage is TRBV28 and J usage is TRBJ2-3, with 10 positions matching TRBD2. Germline CDR1 is MDHEN and CDR2 is SYDVKM. The CDR3 has 15 residues. Trimming removed 8 bases from V and 1 base from J; junction bases left unmatched: 6. CDR3 sequence: CASLQTSGRTDTQYF. CDR3 in DNA: TGTGCCAGCCTCCAGACTAGCGGGCGCACAGATACGCAGTATTTT.

CDR3 in amino acids: CASSPPGNTGELFF. The CDR3 coding sequence is TGTGCCAGCAGCCCCCCGGGTAACACCGGGGAGCTGTTTTTT. The rearrangement uses TRBV7-9 and TRBJ2-2; D is ambiguous. Germline CDR1 and CDR2: SEHNR and FQNEAQ (reference sequence). The CDR3 contains 14 residues. With 5 bases removed from V and 2 bases from J, the gap between germline ends came to 9 bases.

This chain connects TRBV5-1 to TRBJ1-1, with D unresolved. Per germline, CDR1 SGHRS and CDR2 YFSETQ. The CDR3 is made up of 14 amino acids. The germline V and J ends were trimmed by 3 bases and 2 bases, with 11 bases remaining between them. As DNA, the CDR3 is TGCGCCAGCAGCTCATTGCGGGTTAACACTGAAGCTTTCTTT. Encoded protein: CASSSLRVNTEAFF.

This clone was seen only once. The V call is TRBV5-1, the J call TRBJ2-2; TRBD2 aligns across 7 bases. The CDR3 runs 16 residues. CDR1 is SGHRS and CDR2 is YFSETQ in the germline V gene. V lost 4 bases, J lost 4 bases, and 10 bases stayed unmatched. CDR3 loop: CASSDLLASSTGELFF. The CDR3 DNA reads TGCGCCAGCAGCGACCTACTAGCGTCGAGCACCGGGGAGCTGTTTTTT. The entire variable domain, with the rest obtained from reference TRBV5-1 and TRBJ2-2, is as follows: KAGVTQTPRYLIKTRGQQVTLSCSPISGHRSVSWYQQTPGQGLQFLFEYFSETQRNKGNFPGRFSGRQFSNSRSEMNVSTLELGDSALYLCASSDLLASSTGELFFGEGSRLTVL.

In regard to this clone: Other DNA variants within this sample encode the same CDR3. The chain links TRBV19 to TRBJ1-5; maybe TRBD1 (5 bases). The CDR3 has 15 residues. V was cut by 3 bases and J by 4 bases, with 13 bases left in between. Germline V gene lookup returns CDR1 LNHDA and CDR2 SQIVND (reference sequence). The CDR3 DNA reads TGTGCCAGTAGTATTATTGTGGGGGGGAATCAGCCCCAGCATTTT. This sequence encodes CASSIIVGGNQPQHF.